Listed below are T cell receptor beta chains from one sample, sequenced in a study of blood T cell repertoires in COVID-19. TCRdb keeps only in-frame clones here, not all; method: immunoSEQ multiplex PCR. The sample lists 150,000 to 200,000 clones, about 80% occurring once. Input material: peripheral blood. The receptors originated from a human donor with acute or convalescent COVID-19. The donor label of this sample is uncertain. Both conserved end residues are part of each CDR3. The D gene is left open where the match is weak. Size is stated for part of the rows, as once, few or many counts, or as a class when the clone is expanded.

CDR3 DNA | CDR3 protein | D gene | J gene | V gene | clone size
TGCGCCAGCAGCCAATCCATGACAGGGGTATCGATTACGGCATCTTACAATGAGCAGTTCTTC | CASSQSMTGVSITASYNEQFF | TRBD1 | TRBJ2-1 | TRBV5-1 | few
TGTGCCAGCAGCCGGGAGGGTCCTCAGCCCCAGCATTTT | CASSREGPQPQHF | - | TRBJ1-5 | TRBV7-9 | -
TGTGCCAGTAGAAGGGGGGCGGGAGAGTACTACAATGAGCAGTTCTTC | CASRRGAGEYYNEQFF | - | TRBJ2-1 | TRBV19 | -
TGCAGTGCTAGTCTGTATCGACAGGCCTATAGCAATCAGCCCCAGCATTTT | CSASLYRQAYSNQPQHF | - | TRBJ1-5 | TRBV20-1 | -
TGCGCCAGCAGTGTGGGGGGAATCACCAGCGGGGAGCTGTTTTTT | CASSVGGITSGELFF | - | TRBJ2-2 | TRBV10-1 | -
TGTGCCAGCAGCGATAGGACAGGGAACACTGAAGCTTTCTTT | CASSDRTGNTEAFF | TRBD1 | TRBJ1-1 | TRBV7-9 | -
TGTGCCAGCAAAGGTTCCGGGTCGTTCAATCAGCCCCAGCATTTT | CASKGSGSFNQPQHF | - | TRBJ1-5 | TRBV6-5 | few
TGTGCCAGCAGCGTAGAAGGGGCCGTAGTCCAGCCCCAGCATTTT | CASSVEGAVVQPQHF | - | TRBJ1-5 | TRBV9 | -
TGTGCCAGCACCGGAGTAGCGGGGGGAAACAATGAGCAGTTCTTC | CASTGVAGGNNEQFF | TRBD2 | TRBJ2-1 | TRBV2 | -
TGTGCCAGCAGCCGAGGGACAGTATATGGCTACACCTTC | CASSRGTVYGYTF | TRBD1 | TRBJ1-2 | TRBV7-9 | -
TGCGCCAGCAGCTTGGACGGGGGGATCAATCAGCCCCAGCATTTT | CASSLDGGINQPQHF | - | TRBJ1-5 | TRBV5-1 | -
TGTGCCAGCAGTCCGGCAGGGGCCACCGGGGAGCTGTTTTTT | CASSPAGATGELFF | - | TRBJ2-2 | TRBV2 | -
TGTGCCAGTAGTGTAGACCGCGAAGAGACCCAGTACTTC | CASSVDREETQYF | - | TRBJ2-5 | TRBV19 | -
TGTGCCAGTAACCCTATGGGTGCGGGGGCCAAAAACATTCAGTACTTC | CASNPMGAGAKNIQYF | - | TRBJ2-4 | TRBV19 | -
TGTGCCAGCAGCCCTCCCGGTGAGGCGGGATATGAAAAACTGTTTTTT | CASSPPGEAGYEKLFF | - | TRBJ1-4 | TRBV28 | -
TGTGCCAGCAGCCAAGATATCACTAGCGGGAGAAGAGAGACCCAGTACTTC | CASSQDITSGRRETQYF | TRBD2 | TRBJ2-5 | TRBV3-1/TRBV3-2 | -
TGCGCCAGCAGTGAAGAAATAGCGGGAGACCGCCGGGATGAGCAGTTCTTC | CASSEEIAGDRRDEQFF | TRBD2 | TRBJ2-1 | TRBV10-2 | -
TGTGCCAGCAGACCCGGACAGTTCTCTAACTATGGCTACACCTTC | CASRPGQFSNYGYTF | - | TRBJ1-2 | TRBV7-9 | -
TGTGCCAGTGGAGCCGGGACAGGGACTGCAACTAATGAAAAACTGTTTTTT | CASGAGTGTATNEKLFF | TRBD1 | TRBJ1-4 | TRBV19 | -
TGTGCCAGCAGCCATCCGGCCGGGACTAGCGGGAGCTACGAGCAGTACTTC | CASSHPAGTSGSYEQYF | TRBD2 | TRBJ2-7 | TRBV4-2 | -
TGCGCCAGCAGTGGGGACAGGGGGCGAGAGACCCAGTACTTC | CASSGDRGRETQYF | TRBD1 | TRBJ2-5 | TRBV10-1 | -
TGTGCCAGCAGTGAGCGGACTAGCGGGGGGGATGAGCAGTTCTTC | CASSERTSGGDEQFF | TRBD2 | TRBJ2-1 | TRBV2 | -
TGTGCCAGCAGCCACCCCCCCGGGACAGGGTTCCACGAGCAGTACTTC | CASSHPPGTGFHEQYF | TRBD1 | TRBJ2-7 | TRBV11-2 | -
TGTGCCAGTGGAGTGGATACTGAAGCTTTCTTT | CASGVDTEAFF | - | TRBJ1-1 | TRBV9 | -
TGTGCCAGCAGCGTATGGGGTCAGGGAAACACTGAAGCTTTCTTT | CASSVWGQGNTEAFF | - | TRBJ1-1 | TRBV11-2 | -
TGCGCCAGCGGGATCGCGGGGGGCTACGAGCAGTACTTC | CASGIAGGYEQYF | TRBD2 | TRBJ2-7 | TRBV4-1 | -
TGTGCCAGCAGCTTGGCCGGGGGGGGACAGGGCAACTATGGCTACACCTTC | CASSLAGGGQGNYGYTF | TRBD1 | TRBJ1-2 | TRBV5-4 | -
TGTGCCAGCAGTTACTCGGACAGGGTGGATTCACCCCTCCACTTT | CASSYSDRVDSPLHF | TRBD1 | TRBJ1-6 | TRBV6-5 | -
TGTGCCAGCAGCCCCCGCCGGACAGTGAACACTGAAGCTTTCTTT | CASSPRRTVNTEAFF | - | TRBJ1-1 | TRBV11-2 | once
TGTGCCAGCAGCCACCTCGCGACAGGGCGCGAGCAGTACTTC | CASSHLATGREQYF | TRBD1 | TRBJ2-7 | TRBV3-1/TRBV3-2 | -
TGTGCCAGCAGTGTCCAGGGGAGATTTAGGGCTGAAGCTTTCTTT | CASSVQGRFRAEAFF | - | TRBJ1-1 | TRBV25-1 | -
TGTGCCAGCAGCCTCGGTGGCGGGGACCGGATCTCCTACGAGCAGTACTTC | CASSLGGGDRISYEQYF | - | TRBJ2-7 | TRBV7-2 | -
TGTGCCAGCTCACCACTACCAGGCCTCAGCTCCTACGAGCAGTACTTC | CASSPLPGLSSYEQYF | - | TRBJ2-7 | TRBV18 | -
TGTGCCAGCTCACCATCCAGGACCTACGAGCAGTACTTC | CASSPSRTYEQYF | - | TRBJ2-7 | TRBV18 | -
TGTGCCAGCAGTTTCAGGCCTGTCCAAATGACTGAAGCTTTCTTT | CASSFRPVQMTEAFF | - | TRBJ1-1 | TRBV27 | -
TGTGCCAGCAGTCTCCGGACTAGCGGGAGGGCCGTGGAGACCCAGTACTTC | CASSLRTSGRAVETQYF | TRBD2 | TRBJ2-5 | TRBV27 | -
TGTGCCAGCAGTGGAGGCAGGGTGGAGACCCAGTACTTC | CASSGGRVETQYF | - | TRBJ2-5 | TRBV2 | -
TGCAGCGTGCTATTGGACAGACAGAACACTGAAGCTTTCTTT | CSVLLDRQNTEAFF | - | TRBJ1-1 | TRBV29-1 | -
TGTGCCAGCAGCCAAGATAAAGGACAGGGGGCAGAGCAGTTCTTC | CASSQDKGQGAEQFF | TRBD1 | TRBJ2-1 | TRBV3-1/TRBV3-2 | -
TGCGCCAGCAGCTTGAGACTGGACAGGGTTTATGGCTACACCTTC | CASSLRLDRVYGYTF | TRBD1 | TRBJ1-2 | TRBV5-1 | -
TGTGCCAGTAGTTGGGGACAGTCCACTTACACAGATACGCAGTATTTT | CASSWGQSTYTDTQYF | TRBD1 | TRBJ2-3 | TRBV19 | -
TGTGCCAGCAGCTTGGAAAGTCTCGGAGCTTTCTTT | CASSLESLGAFF | - | TRBJ1-1 | TRBV5-6 | -
TGTGCCAGTAGTGAAGACAGGGTCTCAACCGGGGAGCTGTTTTTT | CASSEDRVSTGELFF | TRBD1 | TRBJ2-2 | TRBV19 | -
TGTGCCAGCAGTGTCACGGGGGGTCGAGGGAATACTGAAGCTTTCTTT | CASSVTGGRGNTEAFF | - | TRBJ1-1 | TRBV6-1 | -
TGTGCCAGCAGTGCCAGCGGGAGCTTCGACGAGCAGTACTTC | CASSASGSFDEQYF | TRBD2 | TRBJ2-7 | TRBV25-1 | -
TGCGCCAGCAGATTGACAGGCTACGAGCAGTACTTC | CASRLTGYEQYF | - | TRBJ2-7 | TRBV5-1 | -
TGTGCCAGCAGTTTAGGCGGGGCCCAGAGGAATGAGCAGTTCTTC | CASSLGGAQRNEQFF | - | TRBJ2-1 | TRBV28 | -
TGTGCCAGCAGCCCGGGGACAGTGAACACTGAAGCTTTCTTT | CASSPGTVNTEAFF | TRBD1 | TRBJ1-1 | TRBV5-5 | -
TGTGCCAGCATCGTCGGACAGGGGGCAAGCTATGGCTACACCTTC | CASIVGQGASYGYTF | TRBD1 | TRBJ1-2 | TRBV6-5 | -
TGTGCCAGCTCACCATCACAAGACACTGAAGCTTTCTTT | CASSPSQDTEAFF | - | TRBJ1-1 | TRBV18 | -
TGTGCCAGCAGCCAAGCGTTTTCCGGAGTTGAAGCTTTCTTT | CASSQAFSGVEAFF | - | TRBJ1-1 | TRBV3-1/TRBV3-2 | -
TGCGCCAGCAGCACCGGGCTAGGGGGAGCGGGGGCCAACGTCCTGACTTTC | CASSTGLGGAGANVLTF | - | TRBJ2-6 | TRBV5-1 | -
TGCAGCGGGGGGACAGGGGGTACGGCTGAAGCTTTCTTT | CSGGTGGTAEAFF | TRBD1 | TRBJ1-1 | TRBV29-1 | -
TGTGCCAGCAGCCCGGGGGGGAAAGGCGGCTACACCTTC | CASSPGGKGGYTF | - | TRBJ1-2 | TRBV3-1/TRBV3-2 | -
TGTGCCAGCAGAGGGGCCAACTATGGCTACACCTTC | CASRGANYGYTF | - | TRBJ1-2 | TRBV12-3/TRBV12-4 | -
TGTGCCAGCAGTCCGGGACAGGGAAATAGGGAGCAGTACTTC | CASSPGQGNREQYF | TRBD1 | TRBJ2-7 | TRBV28 | -
TGTGCCAGCAGTGACCCTAGCGGGAGGGCGGGGGAGCAGTACTTC | CASSDPSGRAGEQYF | TRBD2 | TRBJ2-7 | TRBV6-1 | once
TGCGCCAGCAGCTGGGACTCTTCCTACGAGCAGTACTTC | CASSWDSSYEQYF | - | TRBJ2-7 | TRBV5-1 | -